Following are 15 T cell receptor beta chains from one sample sequenced in a study of T cells of healthy individuals. TCRdb processed the 5' RACE reads anew with MiXCR; each CDR3 protein has one entry. The sample lists more than 85,000 distinct CDR3 sequences; under 20% were seen once. Source of these receptors: a human donor in good health.

The CDR3 DNA sequence: TGCAGTGCCTTAAGAGCCCGGAGCAGCACAGATACGCAGTATTTT. Its protein product is CSALRARSSTDTQYF. The rearrangement uses TRBV20-1 and TRBJ2-3; D unclear. Germline V lookup: CDR1 DFQATT, CDR2 SNEGSKA (reference sequence). V was shortened by 6 bases and J by 0 bases, with 16 bases between the two germline ends. The CDR3 runs to 15 residues.

This clonotype is a singleton in its sample. The V gene is TRBV7-2, the J gene TRBJ2-7; 7 nucleotides match TRBD2. The germline gives CDR1 SGHTA, CDR2 FQGNSA. The CDR3 loop spans 17 amino acids. Trimming cost V 1 base and J 2 bases; bases outside gene matches: 11. This CDR3 is CASSLGLAGPAAYEQYF. The CDR3, as DNA: TGTGCCAGCAGCTTAGGATTAGCGGGCCCGGCTGCCTACGAGCAGTACTTC.

This clonotype was seen ten or more times. The rearrangement links TRBV27 to TRBJ1-6, with D perhaps matching TRBD1 (6 bases). The CDR3 is made up of 15 amino acids. Trimming shortened V by 6 bases and J by 9 bases, and 18 bases separated the two germline ends. Germline CDR1 is MNHEY and CDR2 is SMNVEV (reference sequence). The CDR3 bases are TGTGCCAGCAGGATCGACAGGACGCTAGGTTCACCCCTCCACTTT. It yields the protein CASRIDRTLGSPLHF.

This clonotype appeared a few times. The chain recombines TRBV7-9 with TRBJ2-6, with unresolved D. V lost 3 bases and J lost 1, with 7 bases in between. This CDR3 has 15 residues. Germline V gives CDR1 SEHNR, CDR2 FQNEAQ (reference sequence). The CDR3 nucleotides read TGTGCCAGCAGCTTCGCCTTTTCTGGGGCCAACGTCCTGACTTTC. This encodes CASSFAFSGANVLTF.

The chain couples TRBV27 to TRBJ2-5, with 8 bases lining up with TRBD2. The germline V gene has CDR1 MNHEY and CDR2 SMNVEV (reference sequence). Trimming took 5 bases from V and 5 from J; bases not matched to a gene: 7. This CDR3 spans 14 amino acids. This CDR3 reads CASSPGLAPETQYF. The CDR3 DNA reads TGTGCCAGCAGTCCAGGACTAGCTCCCGAGACCCAGTACTTC.

The J gene is TRBJ1-5, the V gene TRBV20-1, with TRBD1 matching over 7 bases. This CDR3 comprises 14 residues. V lost 6 bases and J lost 5; bases outside the gene matches: 10. The germline V gene encodes CDR1 DFQATT and CDR2 SNEGSKA (reference sequence). The CDR3: CSAHKQGTHQPQHF. The CDR3 region has the DNA TGCAGTGCCCATAAACAGGGGACCCATCAGCCCCAGCATTTT.

V usage is TRBV11-2 and J usage is TRBJ2-5, with a tentative D call TRBD2 (6 bases). V shed 3 bases and J shed 7 bases, with 15 bases lying between them. The CDR3 has 14 residues. Germline CDR1 SGHAT, CDR2 FQNNGV. The DNA for the CDR3 is TGTGCCAGCAGCTTTGGCGGGGAAGCGGGGACCCAGTACTTC. It yields the protein CASSFGGEAGTQYF.

This clonotype was seen repeatedly, ten times or more. The V and J genes are TRBV12-3 or TRBV12-4 and TRBJ2-7, with D unclear. Trimming cost V 2 bases and J 0 bases, with 5 bases left between them. The CDR3 sequence is 13 residues long. CDR3 amino acids: CASSLPSSYEQYF. Written as DNA, the CDR3 is TGTGCCAGCAGTTTACCGTCCTCCTACGAGCAGTACTTC.

This chain joins TRBV7-2 and TRBJ2-4; tentatively, D is TRBD1 (6 bases). Germline assignment: CDR1 SGHTA and CDR2 FQGNSA. There are 14 residues in the CDR3. Deletions cut 4 bases from V and 7 bases from J, with 14 bases between. The CDR3 region has the DNA TGTGCCAGCAGCTCGAGGGGGATATGGAACATTCAGTACTTC. Translating it yields CASSSRGIWNIQYF.

V and J are TRBV6-2 or TRBV6-3 and TRBJ1-2; D unresolved. The germline V gene encodes CDR1 MNHEY and CDR2 SVGEGT. V was cut by 7 bases and J by 5 bases, with 20 bases left in between. The CDR3 loop spans 15 amino acids. CDR3 DNA sequence: TGTGCCAGCATCATGCAGCCCGGGAGTCCATATGGCTACACCTTC. Residues: CASIMQPGSPYGYTF.

There are a few counts of this clonotype. CDR3 DNA sequence: TGTGCCAGCAGCTTACTCGGCCAGATGGACATTCAGTACTTC. Translated, it gives CASSLLGQMDIQYF. The rearrangement uses TRBV7-2 and TRBJ2-4; no clear D gene. Germline CDR1 is SGHTA and CDR2 is FQGNSA. CDR3 size: 14 residues. The germline V and J ends were trimmed by 2 bases and 8 bases, with 13 bases remaining between them.

The J gene is TRBJ2-7, the V gene TRBV7-9; 11 bases are shared with TRBD2. Germline values: CDR1 SEHNR, CDR2 FQNEAQ (reference sequence). The ends lost 5 bases at V and 0 bases at J; junction bases unmatched: 9. This CDR3 is built from 17 residues. The CDR3 DNA reads TGTGCCAGCAGCCAGGGGCTAGCGGGGGGTTTCTCCTACGAGCAGTACTTC. It codes for CASSQGLAGGFSYEQYF.

For this clonotype: Since no conserved phenylalanine or tryptophan closes the CDR3, a read error is the likely cause. This chain links TRBV5-1 with TRBJ1-1; D is unresolved. Germline V gene lookup returns CDR1 SGHRS and CDR2 YFSETQ. Trimming shortened V by 0 bases and J by 3 bases, and 15 bases separated the two germline ends. The CDR3 is 16 amino acids. CDR3 sequence (DNA): TGCGCCAGCAGCTTGGAAGGGATCAAGTGGGACACTGAAGCTTTCCTT. It encodes CASSLEGIKWDTEAFL.

This clonotype was seen a few times. The chain carries TRBV20-1 and TRBJ1-6, with D possibly being TRBD1 (5 bases). This CDR3 spans 15 amino acids. The V gene lost 5 bases and the J gene lost 5 bases, with 16 bases spanning the gap. Germline CDR1 DFQATT, CDR2 SNEGSKA (reference sequence). The CDR3 loop is CSAPLERGDNSPLHF. In DNA form, the CDR3 reads TGCAGTGCTCCCCTGGAGAGAGGGGATAATTCACCCCTCCACTTT.

The V and J genes are TRBV21-1 and TRBJ2-6. TRBV21-1 is a known pseudogene. This CDR3 spans 18 amino acids. This chain's CDR3 is CASSTHRSQISGANVLTF. CDR3 DNA: TGTGCCAGCAGCACCCACAGGTCCCAAATCTCTGGGGCCAACGTCCTGACTTTC.